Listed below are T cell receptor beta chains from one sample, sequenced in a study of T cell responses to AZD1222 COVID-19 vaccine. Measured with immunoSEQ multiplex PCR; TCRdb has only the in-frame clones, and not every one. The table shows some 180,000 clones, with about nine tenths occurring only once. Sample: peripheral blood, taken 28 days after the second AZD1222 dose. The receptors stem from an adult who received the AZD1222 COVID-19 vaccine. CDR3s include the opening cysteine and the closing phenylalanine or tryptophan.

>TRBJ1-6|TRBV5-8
CASSREAFLNSPLHF
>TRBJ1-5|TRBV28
CASSWGFDYQPQHF
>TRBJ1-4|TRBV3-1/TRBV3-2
CASTQGAGGAGNWNEKLFF
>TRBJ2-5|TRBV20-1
CSPAKTQYF
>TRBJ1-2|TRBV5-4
CASSFNWDYGYTF
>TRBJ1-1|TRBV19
CASRNPGQGATEAFF
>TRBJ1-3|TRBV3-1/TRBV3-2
CASSRGQDYTIYF
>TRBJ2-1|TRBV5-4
CASSLPSSSSYNEQFF
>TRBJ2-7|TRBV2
CASSDSGGEQYF
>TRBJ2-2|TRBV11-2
CASSRTGTMGTGELFF
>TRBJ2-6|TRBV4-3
CASSQDGSSGANVLTF
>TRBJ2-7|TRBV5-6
CASNLGRYAEF
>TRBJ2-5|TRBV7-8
CASSLGAVGETQYF
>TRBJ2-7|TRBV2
CASSVFKSAGNEQYF
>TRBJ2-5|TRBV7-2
CASSLTRGWEETQYF
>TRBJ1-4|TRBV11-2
CASSLLRDEKLFF
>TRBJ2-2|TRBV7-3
CASSLHSPSNTGELFF
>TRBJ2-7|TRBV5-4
CASSSAGAAYGQYF
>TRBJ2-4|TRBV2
CASSAVNIQYF
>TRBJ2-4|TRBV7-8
CASSQSQNIQYF
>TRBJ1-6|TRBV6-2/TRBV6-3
CASSSGWTLHF
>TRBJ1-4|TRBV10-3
CAISNRGGSELFF
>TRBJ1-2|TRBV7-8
CASSLVGVSYGGYTF
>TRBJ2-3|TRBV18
CASSPLHGEPGTQYF
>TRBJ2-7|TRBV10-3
CAISESLASYEQYF
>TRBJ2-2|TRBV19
CATAEGSHNTGELFF
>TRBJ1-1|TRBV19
CASSPQGRGTTEAFF
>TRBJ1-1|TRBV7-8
CASTLSRNTEAFF
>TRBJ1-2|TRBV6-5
CASSYQGGYGYTF
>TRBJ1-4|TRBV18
CASSPGQGGAANEKLFF
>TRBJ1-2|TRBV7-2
CASSTIGPELGYTF
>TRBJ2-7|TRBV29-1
CSVELGTPYEQYF
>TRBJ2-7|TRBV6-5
CASSYSTGLSYEQYF
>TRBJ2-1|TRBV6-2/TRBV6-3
CASSDSLARGGVGRVRNEQFF
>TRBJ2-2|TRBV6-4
CASSQTSGRANTGELFF
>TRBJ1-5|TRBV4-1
CASSQAGPNQPQHF
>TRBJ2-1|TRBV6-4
CASSPAGDGSYNEQFF
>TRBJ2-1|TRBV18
CASSPSSLGGDNEQFF
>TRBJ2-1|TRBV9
CASSVGHALAYNEQFF
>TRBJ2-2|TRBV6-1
CASSERQGGRTGELFF
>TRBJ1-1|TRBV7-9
CASSLDLGPEAFF
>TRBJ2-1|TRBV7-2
CASSLTSGGAGEQFF
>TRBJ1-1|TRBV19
CASRPNGGREAFF
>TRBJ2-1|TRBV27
CASSPRGSGYNEQFF
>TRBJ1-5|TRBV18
CASSPLSGGLISNQPQHF
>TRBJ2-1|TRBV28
CASRGYNEQFF
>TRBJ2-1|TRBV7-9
CASSPTSGGFYNEQFF
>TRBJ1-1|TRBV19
CASSPFTLNTEAFF